Following are 3 T cell receptor beta chains from one sample sequenced in a study of T cells in Graves' hyperthyroidism and ophthalmopathy. There were TCR beta CDR3 regions amplified from RNA transcripts. During a first-round RT-PCR of the TCR CDR3, the HTBI primer set was used. From the multiplex PCR reads, TCRdb called clonotypes with MiXCR, one entry per CDR3 protein. This table has hundreds of thousands of distinct CDR3 sequences, roughly 15% appearing once. Material for sequencing was blood. Receptors were obtained from a woman in her thirties or forties with Graves' ophthalmopathy.

The rearrangement links TRBV20-1 to TRBJ2-1; D remains ambiguous. This CDR3 region has 10 residues. Germline V gene sequence: CDR1 DFQATT, CDR2 SNEGSKA (reference sequence). Trimming took off 2 bases at V and 8 bases at J, with 4 bases between the two ends. CDR3 DNA: TGCAGTGCTAGAAAGGATGAGCAGTTCTTC. Amino acids: CSARKDEQFF.

Here the CDR3 DNA reads TGTGCCAGCAGTTACCCGGCAGGGGCGAACACCGGGGAGCTGTTTTTT. It yields the protein CASSYPAGANTGELFF. J is TRBJ2-2 and V is TRBV6-5; D might be TRBD1 (6 bases). This CDR3 spans 16 amino acids. With 2 bases removed from V and 0 bases from J, the gap between germline ends came to 10 bases. The germline V gene encodes CDR1 MNHEY and CDR2 SVGAGI.

The rearrangement uses TRBV19 and TRBJ1-5; 7 positions match TRBD1. Per germline, CDR1 LNHDA and CDR2 SQIVND (reference sequence). Unmatched junction bases numbered 6, after V lost 4 bases and J lost 6 bases. CDR3 length equals 14 residues. The CDR3 here is CASSTGTDFQPQHF. In DNA, the CDR3 is TGTGCCAGTAGTACCGGGACAGACTTTCAGCCCCAGCATTTT.